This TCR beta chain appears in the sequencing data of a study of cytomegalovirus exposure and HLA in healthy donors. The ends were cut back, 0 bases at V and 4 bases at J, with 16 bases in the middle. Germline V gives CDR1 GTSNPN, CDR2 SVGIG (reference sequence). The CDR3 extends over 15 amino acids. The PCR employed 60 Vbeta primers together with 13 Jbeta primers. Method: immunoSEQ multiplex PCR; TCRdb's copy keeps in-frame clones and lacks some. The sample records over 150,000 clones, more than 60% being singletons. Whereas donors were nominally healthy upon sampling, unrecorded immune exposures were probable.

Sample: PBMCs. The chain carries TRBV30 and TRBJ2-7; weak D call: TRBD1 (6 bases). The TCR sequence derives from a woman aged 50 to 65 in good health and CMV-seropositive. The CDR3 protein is CAWSVHPGQLYEQYF. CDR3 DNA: TGTGCCTGGAGTGTCCACCCTGGACAGCTTTACGAGCAGTACTTC.